This TCR beta chain stems from a study of blood T cell repertoires in COVID-19. Study context: COVID-19 samples from acute and convalescent phases originated in the United States, Italy and Spain. T cells, B-cell-depleted T cells, or PBMCs supplied cDNA or gDNA.

The assay was immunoSEQ multiplex PCR, and TCRdb's table has in-frame clones only and misses some. The sample contains about 42,000 clones, 90% of which appear only once. Germline V CDR1 and CDR2: GTSNPN, SVGIG (reference sequence). The CDR3 runs to 10 residues. Deletions cut 1 base from V and 7 bases from J, with 4 bases between. The chain recombines TRBV30 with TRBJ1-1; D is ambiguous. The receptor was isolated from a human donor in a cohort sampled during active COVID-19. Source material: peripheral blood. Here the CDR3 reads CAWSAGEAFF. The CDR3 DNA follows: TGTGCCTGGAGTGCAGGTGAAGCTTTCTTT.